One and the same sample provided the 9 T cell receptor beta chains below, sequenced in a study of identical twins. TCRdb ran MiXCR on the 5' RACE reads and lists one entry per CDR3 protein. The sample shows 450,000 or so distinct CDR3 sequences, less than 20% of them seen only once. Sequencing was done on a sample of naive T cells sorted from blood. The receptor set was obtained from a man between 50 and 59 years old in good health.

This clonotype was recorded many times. The CDR3 DNA reads TGCGCCAGCAGCTTGGGGTTAGGGACAGGGAGAGGCAATGAGCAGTTCTTC. Residues: CASSLGLGTGRGNEQFF. V and J are TRBV5-1 and TRBJ2-1, with TRBD1 matching over 9 bases. The V segment lost 0 bases and the J segment 6 bases; nucleotides outside the gene matches: 10. This CDR3 has 17 amino acids. The germline V gene encodes CDR1 SGHRS and CDR2 YFSETQ.

The CDR3 DNA is TGTGCCAGCAGCTTTCACAGGGCCCAAGAGACCCAGTACTTC. Protein product: CASSFHRAQETQYF. The chain carries TRBV11-1 and TRBJ2-5; maybe TRBD1 (6 bases). The germline gives CDR1 SGHAT, CDR2 FQDESV (reference sequence). Trimming pared 3 bases from V and 1 base from J, leaving 9 bases between. The CDR3 extends over 14 amino acids. Based on the CDR3 plus reference TRBV11-1 and TRBJ2-5, the full variable domain is EAEVAQSPRYKITEKSQAVAFWCDPISGHATLYWYRQILGQGPELLVQFQDESVVDDSQLPKDRFSAERLKGVDSTLKIQPAELGDSAMYLCASSFHRAQETQYFGPGTRLLVL.

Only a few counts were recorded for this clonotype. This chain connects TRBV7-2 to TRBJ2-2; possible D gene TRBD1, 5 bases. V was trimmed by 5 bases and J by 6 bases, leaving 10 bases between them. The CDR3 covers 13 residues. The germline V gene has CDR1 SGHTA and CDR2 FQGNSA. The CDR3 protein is CASSPGWAGELFF. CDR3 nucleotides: TGTGCCAGCAGCCCAGGGTGGGCCGGGGAGCTGTTTTTT.

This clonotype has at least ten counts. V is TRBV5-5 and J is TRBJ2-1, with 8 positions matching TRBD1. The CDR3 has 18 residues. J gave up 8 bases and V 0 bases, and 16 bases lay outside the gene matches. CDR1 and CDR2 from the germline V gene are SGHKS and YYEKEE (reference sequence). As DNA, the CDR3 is TGTGCCAGCAGCTTGGAGCCACCGGCGGGGACAGGCCCCCATGAGCAGTTCTTC. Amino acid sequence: CASSLEPPAGTGPHEQFF.

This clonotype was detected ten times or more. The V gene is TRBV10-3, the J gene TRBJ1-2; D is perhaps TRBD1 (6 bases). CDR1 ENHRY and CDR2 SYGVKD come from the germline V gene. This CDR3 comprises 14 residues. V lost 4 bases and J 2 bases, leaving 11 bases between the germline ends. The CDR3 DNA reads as TGTGCCATCAGTGTACAGGGTTGGAACTATGGCTACACCTTC. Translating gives CAISVQGWNYGYTF.

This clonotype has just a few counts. The CDR3 region is CASSLFTGSSYNEQFF. In nucleotides, the CDR3 is TGTGCCAGCAGCTTGTTTACAGGGAGCTCCTACAATGAGCAGTTCTTC. The J gene is TRBJ2-1, the V gene TRBV5-5; TRBD1 is a possible D gene (6 bases). The CDR3 is 16 residues long. Germline V gene sequence: CDR1 SGHKS, CDR2 YYEKEE (reference sequence). The V gene lost 1 base and the J gene lost 0 bases, with 11 bases spanning the gap.

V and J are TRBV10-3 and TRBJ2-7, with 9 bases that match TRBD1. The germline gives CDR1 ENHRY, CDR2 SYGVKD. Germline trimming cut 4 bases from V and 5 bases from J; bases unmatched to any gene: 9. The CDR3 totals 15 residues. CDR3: CAISVGRDRDNEQYF. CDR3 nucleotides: TGTGCCATCAGTGTAGGAAGGGACAGGGATAACGAGCAGTACTTC.

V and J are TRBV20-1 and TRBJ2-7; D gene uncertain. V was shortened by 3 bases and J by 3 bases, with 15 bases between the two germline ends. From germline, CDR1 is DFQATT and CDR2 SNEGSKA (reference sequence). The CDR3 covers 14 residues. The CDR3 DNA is TGCAGTGCTAGTCCGGTGGCTATAAGCTACGAGCAGTACTTC. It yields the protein CSASPVAISYEQYF.

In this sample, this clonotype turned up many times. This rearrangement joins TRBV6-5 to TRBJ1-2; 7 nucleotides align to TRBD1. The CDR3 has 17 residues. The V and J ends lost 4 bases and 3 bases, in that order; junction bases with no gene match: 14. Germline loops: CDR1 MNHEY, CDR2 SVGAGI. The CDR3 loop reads CASSFLSTGPVYYGYTF. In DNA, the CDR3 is TGTGCCAGCAGTTTCCTTTCGACAGGGCCCGTCTACTATGGCTACACCTTC.